Presented here are 17 T cell receptor beta chains from one specimen sequenced in a study of shared clonotypes between healthy human individuals. Clones were read by immunoSEQ multiplex PCR, and TCRdb kept only the in-frame ones, dropping some. This table has a few million clones, about 94% appearing once. Cells designated naive CD8 were CD45RO-negative and were positively selected for CCR7, with terminally differentiated effector memory CD45RA+ cells excluded. Sequenced: naive CD8+ T cells from PBMCs. These receptors all come from a man aged 18 to 35 in good health. Some clones in this sample may be carry-over from other donors' samples.

The J gene is TRBJ2-5, the V gene TRBV19; tentatively, D is TRBD2 (6 bases). The CDR3 is 15 amino acids. Germline CDR1 is LNHDA and CDR2 is SQIVND (reference sequence). V lost 6 bases and J 0 bases, leaving 14 bases between the germline ends. The CDR3 bases are TGTGCCAGTAGCTTTGGCAGCGGGCACCAAGAGACCCAGTACTTC. Translating it yields CASSFGSGHQETQYF.

CDR3 DNA: TGTGCCAGCAGTGAAACGGGTCAGCACAATCAGCCCCAGCATTTT. This codes for CASSETGQHNQPQHF. This sequence joins TRBV2 and TRBJ1-5; no clear D gene. Per germline, CDR1 SNHLY and CDR2 FYNNEI. CDR3 length: 15 residues. Trimming pared 2 bases from V and 3 bases from J, leaving 11 bases between.

V usage is TRBV30 and J usage is TRBJ2-2; the match to TRBD2 covers 8 bases. The CDR3 has 16 residues. V lost 2 bases and J lost 3; bases outside the gene matches: 8. Germline assignment: CDR1 GTSNPN and CDR2 SVGIG (reference sequence). The CDR3 bases are TGTGCCTGGAGTACGGAGCGGGAGCGGGACACCGGGGAGCTGTTTTTT. It encodes CAWSTERERDTGELFF.

V is TRBV19 and J is TRBJ2-7; 7 bases line up with TRBD1. The CDR3 contains 13 residues. The V segment lost 2 bases and the J segment 7 bases; nucleotides outside the gene matches: 5. CDR1 is LNHDA and CDR2 is SQIVND in the germline V gene (reference sequence). CDR3 loop: CASSITGVREQYF. The DNA for the CDR3 is TGTGCCAGTAGTATAACAGGGGTGCGGGAGCAGTACTTC.

The chain recombines TRBV7-9 with TRBJ1-1; D unresolved. This CDR3 contains 15 residues. The V end was cut by 4 bases, the J end by 4 bases, with 16 bases between. The V gene's germline CDR1 is SEHNR and CDR2 FQNEAQ (reference sequence). In DNA form, the CDR3 reads TGTGCCAGCAGCTCTCGACTCCTCCGTGGCACTGAAGCTTTCTTT. It specifies CASSSRLLRGTEAFF.

V gene TRBV4-3 combines with J gene TRBJ1-3; 9 nucleotides align to TRBD1. CDR1 LGHNA and CDR2 YSLEER come from the germline V gene. J gave up 6 bases and V 4 bases, and 4 bases lay outside the gene matches. The CDR3 totals 14 residues. The CDR3 region is CASSLGTGINTIYF. DNA of the CDR3: TGCGCCAGCAGCCTAGGGACAGGGATAAACACCATATATTTT.

The V call is TRBV5-1, the J call TRBJ2-7, with 15 bases aligning to TRBD2. The V gene's germline CDR1 is SGHRS and CDR2 YFSETQ. This CDR3 spans 21 amino acids. With V trimmed by 5 bases and J by 2 bases, 20 bases remained unmatched. The CDR3 protein is CASSSAPPIGLAGGPTYEQYF. The CDR3 DNA follows: TGCGCCAGCAGTTCAGCGCCTCCGATCGGACTAGCGGGAGGGCCTACCTACGAGCAGTACTTC. Variable domain in full (rest from reference TRBV5-1 and TRBJ2-7): KAGVTQTPRYLIKTRGQQVTLSCSPISGHRSVSWYQQTPGQGLQFLFEYFSETQRNKGNFPGRFSGRQFSNSRSEMNVSTLELGDSALYLCASSSAPPIGLAGGPTYEQYFGPGTRLTVT.

The genes are TRBV5-4 and TRBJ1-5; perhaps TRBD1 as D (6 bases). CDR3 length equals 14 residues. Germline lookup yields CDR1 SGHNT and CDR2 YYREEE (reference sequence). Trimming pared 2 bases from V and 4 bases from J, leaving 10 bases between. CDR3 amino acids: CASSLQGGNQPQHF. The CDR3 coding sequence is TGTGCCAGCAGCTTACAGGGAGGAAATCAGCCCCAGCATTTT.

The V gene is TRBV5-1, the J gene TRBJ2-1; tentatively, D is TRBD1 or TRBD2 (5 bases each). Trimming shortened V by 0 bases and J by 2 bases, and 15 bases separated the two germline ends. CDR3 size: 17 residues. The germline V gene encodes CDR1 SGHRS and CDR2 YFSETQ. Written as DNA, the CDR3 is TGCGCCAGCAGCTTGGAGCCCCGGGACGGACCCTACAATGAGCAGTTCTTC. This translates into CASSLEPRDGPYNEQFF.

This sequence joins TRBV27 and TRBJ2-7; tentative D call: TRBD1 (6 bases). The CDR3 totals 14 residues. The germline V gene encodes CDR1 MNHEY and CDR2 SMNVEV (reference sequence). V was shortened by 3 bases and J by 5 bases, with 14 bases between the two germline ends. CDR3: CASSFTPGAHEQYF. The DNA for the CDR3 is TGTGCCAGCAGTTTTACCCCAGGGGCCCACGAGCAGTACTTC.

The rearrangement joins TRBV10-1 to TRBJ2-1; D is possibly TRBD1 or TRBD2 (5 bases each). Trimming shortened V by 3 bases and J by 4 bases, and 10 bases separated the two germline ends. This CDR3 spans 14 amino acids. The germline V gene has CDR1 WNHNN and CDR2 SYGVQD (reference sequence). DNA of the CDR3: TGCGCCAGCAGTGATTCGGGACGGTACAATGAGCAGTTCTTC. Translated, it gives CASSDSGRYNEQFF.

V and J are TRBV18 and TRBJ2-1, with a possible D match to TRBD1 (6 bases). The V gene lost 7 bases and the J gene lost 5 bases, with 15 bases spanning the gap. CDR3 size: 14 residues. CDR1 KGHSH and CDR2 LQKENI come from the germline V gene. The CDR3, as DNA: TGTGCCAGCTTTACCCGGGACAATAACAATGAGCAGTTCTTC. Encoded protein: CASFTRDNNNEQFF. The complete variable domain, with remaining parts taken from reference TRBV18 and TRBJ2-1, reads NAGVMQNPRHLVRRRGQEARLRCSPMKGHSHVYWYRQLPEEGLKFMVYLQKENIIDESGMPKERFSAEFPKEGPSILRIQQVVRGDSAAYFCASFTRDNNNEQFFGPGTRLTVL.

The rearrangement joins TRBV5-6 to TRBJ2-3; D call uncertain. This CDR3 comprises 16 residues. Germline V lookup: CDR1 SGHDT, CDR2 YYEEEE. Trimming pared 0 bases from V and 0 bases from J, leaving 11 bases between. CDR3 loop: CASSLALELSTDTQYF. CDR3 in DNA: TGTGCCAGCAGCTTGGCCCTAGAGCTTAGCACAGATACGCAGTATTTT.

This clone was observed once. Other DNA sequences in this specimen translate into the identical CDR3. The CDR3 protein is CASSLIAGSSYNEQFF. For the CDR3, the DNA is TGTGCCAGCAGTTTAATCGCCGGTAGCTCCTACAATGAGCAGTTCTTC. The chain joins TRBV27 to TRBJ2-1; D remains ambiguous. Germline CDR1 is MNHEY and CDR2 is SMNVEV (reference sequence). V was clipped by 2 bases and J by 0 bases, with 11 bases between them. The CDR3 covers 16 residues.

V usage is TRBV12-5 and J usage is TRBJ2-2; the match to TRBD1 covers 9 bases. Germline V gene data show CDR1 as LGHNT and CDR2 as FRNRAP. V shed 1 base, J shed 3 bases, and the junction held 0 bases outside the gene matches. The length of the CDR3 is 15 residues. The CDR3 protein is CASGLGTGDTGELFF. The CDR3, as DNA: TGTGCTAGTGGTTTGGGGACAGGGGACACCGGGGAGCTGTTTTTT.

This clone appeared a single time. The chain links TRBV10-3 to TRBJ2-1, with 9 bases that match TRBD2. Germline CDR1 ENHRY, CDR2 SYGVKD. V trimming: 0 bases; J trimming: 9 bases; junction bases outside the gene matches: 9. The CDR3 sequence is 16 residues long. This CDR3 is CAISESAGGPRSEQFF. The CDR3 region has the DNA TGTGCCATCAGTGAGTCGGCGGGAGGGCCGCGTAGTGAGCAGTTCTTC.

The chain has TRBV28 and TRBJ2-5, with D perhaps TRBD1 or TRBD2 (6 bases each). The V and J ends lost 3 bases and 1 base respectively, with 36 bases between them. The CDR3 totals 23 residues. Germline CDR1 and CDR2: MDHEN and SYDVKM. In nucleotides, the CDR3 is TGTGCCAGCAGTTTCTATTCGACTAGACAGGCCTCGGCTTGGCTAGAGGGCCAAGAGACCCAGTACTTC. The encoded protein is CASSFYSTRQASAWLEGQETQYF.